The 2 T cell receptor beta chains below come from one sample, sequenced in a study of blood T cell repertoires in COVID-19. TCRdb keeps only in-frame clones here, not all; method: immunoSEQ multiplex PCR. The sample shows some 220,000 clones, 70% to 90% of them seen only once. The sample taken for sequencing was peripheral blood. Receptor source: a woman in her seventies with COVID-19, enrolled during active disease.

The CDR3 reads CASSQGRGPGNTIYF. CDR3 in DNA: TGCGCCAGCAGCCAAGGCAGGGGGCCTGGAAACACCATATATTTT. The chain joins TRBV4-3 to TRBJ1-3; 8 positions agree with TRBD1. There are 15 residues in the CDR3. V dropped 1 base and J dropped 2; count of bases not matched to a gene: 1. Looked up from germline, CDR1 is LGHNA and CDR2 is YSLEER.

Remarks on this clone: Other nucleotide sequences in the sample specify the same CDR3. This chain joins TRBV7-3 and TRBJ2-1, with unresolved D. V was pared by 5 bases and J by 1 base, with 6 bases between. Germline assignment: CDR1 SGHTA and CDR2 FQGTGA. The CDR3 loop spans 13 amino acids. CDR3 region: CASSPSSYNEQFF. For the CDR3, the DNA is TGTGCCAGCAGCCCCTCGTCCTACAATGAGCAGTTCTTC.